This entry is about one TCR beta chain. The data are from a study of control samples from healthy donors and cancer patients. V dropped 6 bases and J dropped 8; count of bases not matched to a gene: 8. This CDR3 comprises 13 residues. Assay used: immunoSEQ multiplex PCR; TCRdb lists only in-frame clones, some missing. The sample shows 150,000 to 200,000 clones, roughly 89% of them seen only once. This clonotype originated in a young woman in good health. Sequenced input: blood. The chain uses TRBV12-3 or TRBV12-4 and TRBJ1-2; TRBD1 aligns across 8 bases. This chain's CDR3 is CASRRTGREGYTF. CDR3 in DNA: TGTGCCAGCAGACGGACAGGGAGAGAGGGCTACACCTTC.